Each of the 31 T cell receptor beta chains below was sequenced from the same sample in a study of control samples from healthy donors and cancer patients. Measured with immunoSEQ multiplex PCR; TCRdb has only the in-frame clones, and not every one. The sample has over 100,000 clones; about 92% are singletons. The sample consisted of blood. The receptor set was obtained from a woman aged 18-29 years in good health.

This chain uses TRBV15 with TRBJ1-4; weak D call: TRBD1 (6 bases). V was clipped by 9 bases and J by 1 base, with 9 bases between them. The CDR3 runs to 13 residues. Germline V lookup: CDR1 LNHNV, CDR2 YYDKDF (reference sequence). CDR3 protein: CATSTGTNEKLFF. As DNA, the CDR3 is TGTGCCACTTCGACAGGAACTAATGAAAAACTGTTTTTT.

The genes are TRBV28 and TRBJ1-5, with 11 bases matching TRBD1. After removal of 5 bases from V and 5 bases from J, the junction contained 11 bases not matched to a gene. CDR1 is MDHEN, CDR2 SYDVKM, per germline. There are 17 residues in the CDR3. The CDR3 DNA follows: TGTGCCAGCAGTCCGAGGACAGGGGGCGGGATAGATCAGCCCCAGCATTTT. It yields the protein CASSPRTGGGIDQPQHF.

The rearrangement joins TRBV24-1 to TRBJ2-1, with D perhaps TRBD1 or TRBD2 (5 bases each). The ends were cut back, 7 bases at V and 7 bases at J, with 16 bases in the middle. CDR1 KGHDR and CDR2 SFDVKD come from the germline V gene. The CDR3 length is 14 residues. The CDR3 nucleotides read TGTGCCACCAGCAAAAGGGCAGGGAGAAATGAGCAGTTCTTC. As protein: CATSKRAGRNEQFF.

This sequence joins TRBV6-6 and TRBJ2-3; 8 nucleotides agree with TRBD1. Germline trimming cut 1 base from V and 6 bases from J; bases unmatched to any gene: 6. The CDR3 totals 15 residues. Germline CDR1 is MNHNY and CDR2 is SVGAGI (reference sequence). Here the CDR3 reads CASSYLDRDGDTQYF. CDR3 in DNA: TGTGCCAGCAGTTACTTGGACAGGGACGGGGATACGCAGTATTTT.

The gene calls are TRBV19 and TRBJ2-1, with D perhaps matching TRBD2 (6 bases). The CDR3 length is 15 residues. CDR1 LNHDA and CDR2 SQIVND come from the germline V gene (reference sequence). V was pared by 1 base and J by 0 bases, with 7 bases between. This CDR3 is CASSIAGSSYNEQFF. DNA for the CDR3: TGTGCCAGTAGTATAGCCGGGAGCTCCTACAATGAGCAGTTCTTC.

The V call is TRBV24-1, the J call TRBJ1-3; possibly TRBD1 for D (5 bases). This CDR3 contains 13 residues. Trimming took off 6 bases at V and 1 base at J, with 6 bases between the two ends. The germline CDR1 and CDR2 sequences are KGHDR and SFDVKD. The DNA for the CDR3 is TGTGCCACCAGTTCAGGGTCTGGAAACACCATATATTTT. Encoded protein: CATSSGSGNTIYF.

V and J are TRBV27 and TRBJ2-2; possible D gene TRBD2, 6 bases. Trimming took 5 bases from V and 4 from J, leaving 11 bases between them. The CDR3 spans 14 residues. Germline lookup yields CDR1 MNHEY and CDR2 SMNVEV (reference sequence). The CDR3 reads CASSRAGLTGELFF. CDR3 coding DNA: TGTGCCAGCAGTAGGGCGGGGCTCACCGGGGAGCTGTTTTTT.

The CDR3 sequence: CASSHGQGVSNEQFF. In nucleotides, the CDR3 is TGTGCCAGTAGTCATGGACAGGGAGTGAGCAATGAGCAGTTCTTC. The chain couples TRBV19 to TRBJ2-1, with 8 bases identical to TRBD1. CDR1 LNHDA and CDR2 SQIVND come from the germline V gene (reference sequence). V lost 5 bases, J lost 6 bases, and 9 bases stayed unmatched. The CDR3 extends over 15 amino acids. The whole variable domain, filled in from reference TRBV19 and TRBJ2-1, reads DGGITQSPKYLFRKEGQNVTLSCEQNLNHDAMYWYRQDPGQGLRLIYYSQIVNDFQKGDIAEGYSVSREKKESFPLTVTSAQKNPTAFYLCASSHGQGVSNEQFFGPGTRLTVL.

This clone was found a few times. The chain has TRBV6-5 and TRBJ1-1, with D perhaps matching TRBD1 (5 bases). The CDR3 runs to 13 residues. The ends were cut back, 6 bases at V and 4 bases at J, with 12 bases in the middle. Germline values: CDR1 MNHEY, CDR2 SVGAGI. CDR3 region: CASSGGVGTEAFF. The DNA of the CDR3 is TGTGCCAGCAGCGGAGGGGTGGGCACTGAAGCTTTCTTT.

This chain links TRBV5-4 with TRBJ2-3; 8 bases are shared with TRBD2. The CDR3 consists of 15 residues. Germline-derived CDR1 and CDR2 are SGHNT and YYREEE (reference sequence). V gave up 4 bases and J gave up 2 bases; unmatched junction bases: 6. This CDR3 is CASSPGTRNTDTQYF. The CDR3 bases are TGTGCCAGCAGCCCCGGGACTAGAAACACAGATACGCAGTATTTT.

This chain connects TRBV4-1 to TRBJ1-2; no clear D gene. V was shortened by 4 bases and J by 8 bases, with 11 bases between the two germline ends. This CDR3 is built from 12 residues. The germline V gene encodes CDR1 MGHRA and CDR2 YSYEKL. CDR3 coding DNA: TGCGCCAGCAGCCTTACCGTAGGGGGCTACACCTTC. Translation gives CASSLTVGGYTF.

This chain connects TRBV11-2 to TRBJ2-7, with D possibly being TRBD2 (5 bases). V was pared by 1 base and J by 2 bases, with 12 bases between. Germline V gives CDR1 SGHAT, CDR2 FQNNGV. The CDR3 has 15 residues. CDR3 protein: CASSLGRADAYEQYF. CDR3 bases: TGTGCCAGCAGCTTAGGGCGAGCGGACGCCTACGAGCAGTACTTC.

There are a few counts of this clone. The rearrangement links TRBV12-3 or TRBV12-4 to TRBJ1-3; no definite D call. CDR3 length: 13 amino acids. The V gene lost 7 bases and the J gene lost 4 bases, with 11 bases spanning the gap. DNA of the CDR3: TGTGCCAGCATGAAGGGATCCGGAAACACCATATATTTT. This encodes CASMKGSGNTIYF.

The chain recombines TRBV6-5 with TRBJ2-7; the D gene is possibly TRBD1 (5 bases). From germline, CDR1 is MNHEY and CDR2 SVGAGI. The CDR3 loop spans 14 amino acids. Trimming shortened V by 2 bases and J by 2 bases, and 10 bases separated the two germline ends. The CDR3 reads CASSYRGTTYEQYF. The CDR3 DNA reads as TGTGCCAGCAGTTACAGGGGAACAACCTACGAGCAGTACTTC.

V and J are TRBV28 and TRBJ1-1; possibly TRBD1 for D (5 bases). This CDR3 contains 14 residues. In germline, CDR1 is MDHEN, CDR2 SYDVKM. V gave up 8 bases and J gave up 4 bases, with 17 bases separating them. CDR3 loop: CASAPITQGTEAFF. The CDR3 DNA reads TGTGCCAGCGCTCCTATTACTCAGGGCACTGAAGCTTTCTTT.

The chain couples TRBV7-9 to TRBJ2-1; perhaps TRBD2 as D (5 bases). V gave up 5 bases and J gave up 6 bases, with 17 bases separating them. CDR1 SEHNR and CDR2 FQNEAQ come from the germline V gene (reference sequence). This CDR3 has 15 residues. The CDR3 here is CASSPEVRGSNEQFF. The CDR3 bases are TGTGCCAGCAGCCCCGAGGTACGGGGTAGCAATGAGCAGTTCTTC.

The chain couples TRBV30 to TRBJ1-1; D remains ambiguous. This CDR3 has 14 residues. V was cut by 2 bases and J by 2 bases, with 12 bases left in between. Germline V gene sequence: CDR1 GTSNPN, CDR2 SVGIG (reference sequence). CDR3: CAWSLLTPNTEAFF. DNA of the CDR3: TGTGCCTGGAGTCTCCTGACTCCCAACACTGAAGCTTTCTTT.

The rearrangement uses TRBV20-1 and TRBJ2-1; 9 bases align to TRBD2. Germline values: CDR1 DFQATT, CDR2 SNEGSKA (reference sequence). This CDR3 has 12 amino acids. J lost 10 bases, V lost 3 bases, and 4 bases had no gene match. The CDR3 spells CSASHGLAEQFF. Here the CDR3 DNA reads TGCAGTGCTAGTCACGGACTAGCGGAGCAGTTCTTC.

The V and J genes are TRBV2 and TRBJ2-5, with 10 bases that match TRBD1. Per germline, CDR1 SNHLY and CDR2 FYNNEI. This CDR3 has 14 residues. J was trimmed by 2 bases and V by 5 bases; bases with no gene match: 2. In DNA, the CDR3 is TGTGCCAGCAGTCAGGACAGGGGGCAAGAGACCCAGTACTTC. Encoded protein: CASSQDRGQETQYF.

This clone was detected once. The CDR3 is CASSWTGVGSPLHF. As DNA, the CDR3 is TGCGCCAGCAGTTGGACAGGGGTAGGATCACCCCTCCACTTT. V is TRBV23-1 and J is TRBJ1-6; 9 nucleotides match TRBD1. TRBV23-1 is placed among ORFs of uncertain function. The CDR3 length is 14 residues. Losses at the gene ends were 5 bases for V and 10 bases for J; bases not matched to a gene: 6.

Only a few counts were recorded for this clone. The CDR3 reads CASSSSGQATNEKLFF. The CDR3 DNA reads as TGTGCCAGCAGCTCCTCAGGACAGGCAACTAATGAAAAACTGTTTTTT. The rearrangement links TRBV21-1 to TRBJ1-4; the DNA was not compared with TRBD1, the D call given in the table. TRBV21-1 is deemed a pseudogene. The CDR3 contains 16 residues.

The CDR3 sequence: CATSHGSNQPQHF. DNA for the CDR3: TGTGCCACCAGTCACGGTAGCAATCAGCCCCAGCATTTT. V usage is TRBV24-1 and J usage is TRBJ1-5; D unresolved. The germline gives CDR1 KGHDR, CDR2 SFDVKD. This CDR3 contains 13 residues. V lost 6 bases and J lost 0, with 5 bases in between.

This clone was observed once. The rearrangement links TRBV29-1 to TRBJ2-1; D possibly corresponds to TRBD1 (5 bases). This CDR3 contains 18 residues. Trimming cost V 3 bases and J 7 bases, with 28 bases left between them. Looked up from germline, CDR1 is SQVTM and CDR2 is ANQGSEA. The CDR3 DNA reads as TGCAGCGTTGAGGGGTTAAGGGGTGCGCCCCGGGTTGTAAATGAGCAGTTCTTC. Its translation is CSVEGLRGAPRVVNEQFF.

The CDR3 region has the DNA TGTGCCAGTAGTACCGGACTAGCGGGAGGGGAAACGCAGTATTTT. This codes for CASSTGLAGGETQYF. The chain uses TRBV19 and TRBJ2-3, with 15 bases lining up with TRBD2. In germline, CDR1 is LNHDA, CDR2 SQIVND (reference sequence). With V trimmed by 4 bases and J by 9 bases, 5 bases remained unmatched. The CDR3 extends over 15 amino acids.

This CDR3 is CASSPSLPSWLTEAFF. Written as DNA, the CDR3 is TGTGCCAGCTCACCCTCGCTCCCTTCCTGGCTCACTGAAGCTTTCTTT. The J gene is TRBJ1-1, the V gene TRBV18; D unresolved. This CDR3 has 16 amino acids. V was clipped by 3 bases and J by 4 bases, with 18 bases between them. The V gene's germline CDR1 is KGHSH and CDR2 LQKENI. The full variable domain, in which reference TRBV18 and TRBJ1-1 provide the parts outside the CDR3, is NAGVMQNPRHLVRRRGQEARLRCSPMKGHSHVYWYRQLPEEGLKFMVYLQKENIIDESGMPKERFSAEFPKEGPSILRIQQVVRGDSAAYFCASSPSLPSWLTEAFFGQGTRLTVV.

The chain recombines TRBV5-8 with TRBJ1-2; D remains ambiguous. Germline V gene lookup returns CDR1 SGHTS and CDR2 YDEGEE. This CDR3 is built from 16 residues. Trimming took 4 bases from V and 0 from J, leaving 16 bases between them. The CDR3 region is CASSLARHRTNYGYTF. The CDR3 DNA reads as TGTGCCAGCAGCCTAGCAAGACACAGAACTAACTATGGCTACACCTTC.

V and J are TRBV5-4 and TRBJ2-5; 8 bases fit TRBD2. The junction had 12 bases not matched to a gene; V was cut back by 3 bases and J by 5 bases. The CDR3 has 16 amino acids. CDR1 and CDR2 from the germline V gene are SGHNT and YYREEE (reference sequence). CDR3 protein: CASSSLMVAGYETQYF. As DNA, the CDR3 is TGTGCCAGCAGCTCGCTAATGGTAGCGGGATATGAGACCCAGTACTTC.

The rearrangement links TRBV6-5 to TRBJ2-5, with no clear D. V gave up 7 bases and J gave up 5 bases, with 8 bases separating them. Germline CDR1 and CDR2: MNHEY and SVGAGI. The CDR3 is made up of 11 amino acids. CDR3 nucleotides: TGTGCCAGCATCCTTGGGGAGACCCAGTACTTC. The encoded protein is CASILGETQYF.

The rearrangement joins TRBV6-4 to TRBJ1-1, with no clear D. This CDR3 comprises 14 residues. Between the trimmed V and J ends, which lost 3 bases and 3 bases, there was a span of 11 bases. Germline CDR1 and CDR2: MRHNA and SNTAGT. CDR3: CASSENSDYTEAFF. The CDR3 nucleotides are TGTGCCAGCAGTGAGAACAGCGACTACACTGAAGCTTTCTTT.

CDR3 region: CASSLLGLGTNTEAFF. CDR3 DNA sequence: TGCGCCAGCAGCCTCCTTGGACTCGGGACGAACACTGAAGCTTTCTTT. The chain is built from TRBV4-3 and TRBJ1-1; tentative D call: TRBD1 (5 bases). The CDR3 runs 16 residues. Trimming took 4 bases from V and 1 from J, leaving 16 bases between them. Looked up from germline, CDR1 is LGHNA and CDR2 is YSLEER.

V usage is TRBV4-3 and J usage is TRBJ2-7, with 8 bases aligning to TRBD1. CDR1 is LGHNA, CDR2 YSLEER, per germline. J gave up 2 bases and V 3 bases, and 9 bases lay outside the gene matches. The CDR3 is 16 residues long. CDR3 in amino acids: CASSQAGTGLAYEQYF. For the CDR3, the DNA is TGCGCCAGCAGCCAGGCCGGGACAGGACTCGCCTACGAGCAGTACTTC.